Below are 18 T cell receptor beta chains sequenced from a single sample in a study of cytomegalovirus exposure and HLA in healthy donors (dated by TCRdb to about 2017). The library was built by means of the immunoSEQ multiplex PCR assay. The multiplex PCR relied on a mix of 60 forward primers for TCR Vbeta segments and 13 reverse primers for TCR Jbeta segments. TCRdb holds this immuneACCESS table with in-frame rearrangements only. Some clones are missing; in checked studies, unresolved V genes explain under half, and the rest has no known cause. The sample table records 85,000 to 130,000 clones; 79% of these occur just once. 3.5% to 5% of the sample rests with the top ten. Input material: PBMCs. These receptors all stem from a female donor in good health and CMV-seropositive.

The rearrangement joins TRBV27 to TRBJ2-2; TRBD2 matches 11 bases. The V gene end was trimmed by 5 bases and the J gene end by 3 bases; junction bases not matched to a gene: 11. Looked up from germline, CDR1 is MNHEY and CDR2 is SMNVEV (reference sequence). This CDR3 region has 18 residues. CDR3 nucleotide sequence: TGTGCCAGCAGTCAATCGTCCGGGACTAGCGGACACACCGGGGAGCTGTTTTTT. Translated: CASSQSSGTSGHTGELFF.

This clone was seen more than once but under ten times. The chain uses TRBV1 and TRBJ2-1; the D call in the table, TRBD1, was not verified against the DNA. TRBV1 is labeled a pseudogene. This CDR3 comprises 14 residues. CDR3 sequence (DNA): TGCACCAGCAGCCATCCCGGGACAGACAATGAGCAGTTCTTC. This sequence encodes CTSSHPGTDNEQFF.

V and J are TRBV2 and TRBJ2-7, with no clear D. The CDR3 totals 11 residues. CDR1 is SNHLY and CDR2 is FYNNEI in the germline V gene. V shed 6 bases and J shed 9 bases, with 12 bases lying between them. The CDR3 here is CASSLDRGQYF. The CDR3 DNA sequence: TGTGCCAGCAGCCTCGACCGCGGGCAGTACTTC.

The chain combines TRBV2 with TRBJ2-3, with a weak D call TRBD2 (6 bases). The germline CDR1 and CDR2 sequences are SNHLY and FYNNEI. The V and J ends lost 5 bases and 0 bases respectively, with 9 bases between them. The CDR3 consists of 14 residues. The CDR3 spells CASSWRASTDTQYF. The CDR3 nucleotides read TGTGCCAGCAGTTGGAGGGCGAGCACAGATACGCAGTATTTT.

This rearrangement joins TRBV5-5 to TRBJ1-2, with D maybe TRBD1 (5 bases). Germline CDR1 SGHKS, CDR2 YYEKEE (reference sequence). The CDR3 is 14 residues long. The V gene lost 4 bases and the J gene lost 3 bases, with 13 bases spanning the gap. CDR3 nucleotide sequence: TGTGCCAGCAGCCTGGTAGGGGTCGACTATGGCTACACCTTC. Residues: CASSLVGVDYGYTF.

The chain has TRBV6-5 and TRBJ2-5; 12 bases are shared with TRBD2. In germline, CDR1 is MNHEY, CDR2 SVGAGI. The CDR3 has 15 amino acids. The V gene end was trimmed by 1 base and the J gene end by 5 bases; junction bases not matched to a gene: 2. The CDR3 sequence is CASSYLGLAGETQYF. The CDR3 nucleotides read TGTGCCAGCAGTTACTTAGGACTAGCGGGGGAGACCCAGTACTTC.

The genes are TRBV7-2 and TRBJ1-2, with a possible D match to TRBD1 (5 bases). Between the trimmed V and J ends, which lost 0 bases and 0 bases, there was a span of 14 bases. The CDR3 sequence is 17 residues long. CDR1 and CDR2 (germline): SGHTA, FQGNSA. CDR3 sequence reads: CASSLAVAGWTNYGYTF. As DNA, the CDR3 is TGTGCCAGCAGCTTAGCGGTGGCAGGGTGGACTAACTATGGCTACACCTTC.

This clone was seen only a few times. This chain uses TRBV18 with TRBJ2-7, with 10 bases identical to TRBD1. The ends lost 1 base at V and 6 bases at J; junction bases unmatched: 9. The CDR3 is 16 amino acids. The V gene's germline CDR1 is KGHSH and CDR2 LQKENI. The CDR3 DNA follows: TGTGCCAGCTCACCACGCCGGGACAGGGGAGGTAGCGAGCAGTACTTC. Amino acids: CASSPRRDRGGSEQYF. The entire variable domain, with the rest obtained from reference TRBV18 and TRBJ2-7, is as follows: NAGVMQNPRHLVRRRGQEARLRCSPMKGHSHVYWYRQLPEEGLKFMVYLQKENIIDESGMPKERFSAEFPKEGPSILRIQQVVRGDSAAYFCASSPRRDRGGSEQYFGPGTRLTVT.

V usage is TRBV29-1 and J usage is TRBJ2-1, with 9 nucleotides matching TRBD2. The CDR3 totals 14 residues. The ends lost 6 bases at V and 4 bases at J; junction bases unmatched: 7. Germline V gene sequence: CDR1 SQVTM, CDR2 ANQGSEA. CDR3 sequence: CSVQGGLAYNEQFF. As DNA, the CDR3 is TGCAGCGTCCAAGGAGGACTAGCGTACAATGAGCAGTTCTTC.

This chain uses TRBV2 with TRBJ2-7; 8 bases fit TRBD1. CDR1 is SNHLY and CDR2 is FYNNEI in the germline V gene. The CDR3 totals 14 residues. J gave up 2 bases and V 6 bases, and 6 bases lay outside the gene matches. The CDR3 region has the DNA TGTGCCAGCAGACCCAGGGGGCAGCCCTACGAGCAGTACTTC. Amino acids: CASRPRGQPYEQYF.

On this clone: Other DNA sequences in this specimen translate into the identical CDR3. The CDR3 protein is CAWGRTLGNTEAFF. In DNA, the CDR3 is TGTGCCTGGGGGAGGACCTTGGGAAACACTGAAGCTTTCTTT. The chain has TRBV30 and TRBJ1-1; D is unclear. The CDR3 is 14 residues long. V lost 5 bases to trimming and J lost 2 bases, with 15 bases between them. CDR1 GTSNPN and CDR2 SVGIG come from the germline V gene (reference sequence).

The CDR3 nucleotides are TGTGCCAGCAGGCGGACAGGGAGTGGCACTGAAGCTTTCTTT. Protein product: CASRRTGSGTEAFF. V is TRBV7-9 and J is TRBJ1-1; 8 bases agree with TRBD1. CDR3 size: 14 residues. V trimming: 6 bases; J trimming: 4 bases; junction bases outside the gene matches: 7. Germline lookup yields CDR1 SEHNR and CDR2 FQNEAQ (reference sequence).

The V gene is TRBV18, the J gene TRBJ1-1; D gene ambiguous. Deletions cut 0 bases from V and 0 bases from J, with 8 bases between. This CDR3 is built from 15 residues. Germline CDR1 and CDR2: KGHSH and LQKENI. The CDR3 here is CASSPPVRMNTEAFF. CDR3 nucleotide sequence: TGTGCCAGCTCACCACCGGTCAGAATGAACACTGAAGCTTTCTTT. Full variable domain (remainder filled in from reference TRBV18 and TRBJ1-1): NAGVMQNPRHLVRRRGQEARLRCSPMKGHSHVYWYRQLPEEGLKFMVYLQKENIIDESGMPKERFSAEFPKEGPSILRIQQVVRGDSAAYFCASSPPVRMNTEAFFGQGTRLTVV.

In its sample, this clone was seen a few times. The genes are TRBV18 and TRBJ2-1; tentatively, D is TRBD2 (6 bases). Germline CDR1 is KGHSH and CDR2 is LQKENI. Trimming pared 6 bases from V and 11 bases from J, leaving 17 bases between. CDR3 length: 13 residues. The CDR3 loop is CASSPEEGTKQFF. The CDR3 bases are TGTGCCAGCTCGCCCGAGGAGGGGACGAAGCAGTTCTTC.

The chain joins TRBV11-2 to TRBJ2-7; the match to TRBD1 covers 7 bases. Germline CDR1 is SGHAT and CDR2 is FQNNGV. The CDR3 is 14 amino acids. With 5 bases clipped from V and 5 bases from J, the junction kept 9 bases outside the gene matches. CDR3 residues: CASSPHRGNHEQYF. The CDR3 DNA sequence: TGTGCCAGCAGCCCGCACAGGGGTAACCACGAGCAGTACTTC.

This clone was recorded a few times. The chain employs TRBV5-8 and TRBJ2-2, with 7 bases matching TRBD2. The length of the CDR3 is 17 residues. Germline CDR1 SGHTS, CDR2 YDEGEE. V lost 0 bases and J lost 4; bases outside the gene matches: 9. In DNA, the CDR3 is TGTGCCAGCAGCTTGGCAAGGGGCGGGGGTCCCACCGGGGAGCTGTTTTTT. It yields the protein CASSLARGGGPTGELFF.

As DNA, the CDR3 is TGTGCCAGCAGCTTTCCCAGCTCTGGGGCCAACGTCCTGACTTTC. Translated, it gives CASSFPSSGANVLTF. V is TRBV5-4 and J is TRBJ2-6, with D unresolved. Trimming removed 2 bases from V and 0 bases from J, with 6 bases in between. The CDR3 sequence is 15 residues long. Germline V gives CDR1 SGHNT, CDR2 YYREEE (reference sequence).

For the CDR3, the DNA is TGCGCCAGCAGCCAAGAATGGTCGGGGAGCTCCTACGAGCAGTACTTC. Encoded protein: CASSQEWSGSSYEQYF. V and J are TRBV4-3 and TRBJ2-7, with TRBD2 as a possible D gene (5 bases). This CDR3 spans 16 amino acids. V shed 0 bases and J shed 0 bases, with 12 bases lying between them. CDR1 LGHNA and CDR2 YSLEER come from the germline V gene.